The clone carrying this TCR beta chain was picked up a small number of times. The sample originates from a study of blood T cell repertoires in COVID-19. Sequenced by immunoSEQ multiplex PCR; TCRdb stores in-frame clones only, minus some. This table has about 240,000 clones, roughly 86% appearing once. The CDR3 length is 13 residues. The germline V gene has CDR1 ENHRY and CDR2 SYGVKD. V was trimmed by 3 bases and J by 4 bases, leaving 10 bases between them. The gene calls are TRBV10-3 and TRBJ2-7; maybe TRBD1 (5 bases). This TCR came from a woman in her twenties or thirties with acute COVID-19. The specimen was PBMCs or T cells enriched from blood (not recorded which). The CDR3 is CAISDSRQYEQYF. The CDR3 coding sequence is TGTGCCATCAGTGATTCCCGACAGTACGAGCAGTACTTC.